These 15 T cell receptor beta chains came from one sample sequenced in a study of T cells in Graves' hyperthyroidism and ophthalmopathy. What was amplified from RNA transcripts were TCR beta CDR3 regions. In the first-round RT-PCR of the TCR CDR3, the HTBI primer set was used. TCRdb independently ran MiXCR on the multiplex PCR reads; one entry per CDR3 protein. This table holds 95,000 to 110,000 distinct CDR3 sequences, around 50% found once. The sequenced sample was blood. The receptors were sampled from a man aged 40-49 years with Graves' hyperthyroidism.

This chain uses TRBV28 with TRBJ2-3; D gene unclear. The germline V gene has CDR1 MDHEN and CDR2 SYDVKM. Trimming removed 4 bases at V and 3 bases at J, with 5 bases between. The CDR3 length is 12 residues. CDR3 bases: TGTGCCAGCAGTTCCTTTACAGATACGCAGTATTTT. As protein: CASSSFTDTQYF.

This rearrangement joins TRBV2 to TRBJ2-5, with a tentative D call TRBD1 (5 bases). The length of the CDR3 is 12 residues. V was clipped by 4 bases and J by 5 bases, with 8 bases between them. In germline, CDR1 is SNHLY, CDR2 FYNNEI. The DNA of the CDR3 is TGTGCCAGCAGTGTGGGGCGGGAGACCCAGTACTTC. Amino acids: CASSVGRETQYF.

This chain joins TRBV20-1 and TRBJ2-1; 10 bases match TRBD1. With 1 base clipped from V and 10 bases from J, the junction kept 4 bases outside the gene matches. The V gene's germline CDR1 is DFQATT and CDR2 SNEGSKA (reference sequence). CDR3 length equals 13 residues. This chain's CDR3 is CSARVGTGAEQFF. CDR3 DNA sequence: TGCAGTGCTAGAGTTGGGACAGGGGCGGAGCAGTTCTTC.

This clonotype was counted at least ten times. This chain links TRBV4-1 with TRBJ1-4, with 9 nucleotides matching TRBD1. CDR3 length equals 15 residues. V lost 0 bases, J lost 10 bases, and 6 bases stayed unmatched. Germline V CDR1 and CDR2: MGHRA, YSYEKL. In nucleotides, the CDR3 is TGCGCCAGCAGCCAAGACGACAGGGGGGCTGGAAAACTGTTTTTT. Translation gives CASSQDDRGAGKLFF.

This chain links TRBV24-1 with TRBJ1-2; the D gene is possibly TRBD1 (5 bases). Germline V lookup: CDR1 KGHDR, CDR2 SFDVKD. The length of the CDR3 is 13 residues. Between the trimmed V and J ends, which lost 4 bases and 4 bases, there was a span of 9 bases. The CDR3 region has the DNA TGTGCCACCAGTGAGCGGGGGGGCTATGGCTACACCTTC. It codes for CATSERGGYGYTF.

This clonotype has ten or more counts. The rearrangement links TRBV15 to TRBJ1-2; weak D call: TRBD1 (5 bases). Germline V CDR1 and CDR2: LNHNV, YYDKDF (reference sequence). With 0 bases removed from V and 7 bases from J, the gap between germline ends came to 12 bases. CDR3 size: 14 residues. The CDR3 region is CATSRDWGGGGYTF. CDR3 DNA sequence: TGTGCCACCAGCAGAGATTGGGGGGGAGGTGGCTACACCTTC.

This chain connects TRBV7-9 to TRBJ1-1, with 9 bases that match TRBD1. With 5 bases clipped from V and 6 bases from J, the junction kept 10 bases outside the gene matches. The germline V gene has CDR1 SEHNR and CDR2 FQNEAQ (reference sequence). The CDR3 is made up of 15 amino acids. CDR3 sequence (DNA): TGTGCCAGCAGCCCACGACGGGGACAGGGCCCTGAAGCTTTCTTT. Translating gives CASSPRRGQGPEAFF. Full variable domain (missing parts from reference TRBV7-9 and TRBJ1-1): DTGVSQNPRHKITKRGQNVTFRCDPISEHNRLYWYRQTLGQGPEFLTYFQNEAQLEKSRLLSDRFSAERPKGSFSTLEIQRTEQGDSAMYLCASSPRRGQGPEAFFGQGTRLTVV.

This clonotype was seen many times. This chain links TRBV11-3 with TRBJ2-1; a weak D match, TRBD1 (5 bases). The CDR3 loop spans 15 amino acids. The germline CDR1 and CDR2 sequences are SGHNT and YENEEA. V was clipped by 6 bases and J by 1 base, with 13 bases between them. The CDR3 region has the DNA TGTGCCAGCAGGCTAGGGGAAAGTTCCTACAATGAGCAGTTCTTC. Amino acids: CASRLGESSYNEQFF.

The rearrangement uses TRBV29-1 and TRBJ1-1, with D hard to call. CDR1 SQVTM and CDR2 ANQGSEA come from the germline V gene. This CDR3 spans 13 amino acids. V lost 8 bases, J lost 1 base, and 14 bases lay in between. In nucleotides, the CDR3 is TGCAGCAGTTACTCAGATGGGAACACTGAAGCTTTCTTT. It yields the protein CSSYSDGNTEAFF.

The chain carries TRBV20-1 and TRBJ1-6; perhaps TRBD1 as D (5 bases). The CDR3 spans 15 residues. Germline CDR1 reads DFQATT; CDR2 reads SNEGSKA (reference sequence). With 3 bases removed from V and 5 bases from J, the gap between germline ends came to 14 bases. The CDR3 region has the DNA TGCAGTGCTAGGGGGGTACGGGGAAATAATTCACCCCTCCACTTT. Translated: CSARGVRGNNSPLHF.

This clonotype was detected ten times or more. The chain couples TRBV24-1 to TRBJ2-3, with 10 bases fitting TRBD1. Germline-derived CDR1 and CDR2 are KGHDR and SFDVKD. Trimming took 3 bases from V and 6 from J; bases not matched to a gene: 8. CDR3 length equals 16 residues. The CDR3 is CATSDARTGGLDTQYF. DNA for the CDR3: TGTGCCACCAGTGATGCTCGGACAGGGGGGTTGGATACGCAGTATTTT.

The sample holds many counts of this clonotype. Germline and junction disagree at one end, which may indicate a read error. The CDR3 reads CASSQNGPWVSGANVLTF. CDR3 coding DNA: TGTGCTAGCAGCCAAAACGGACCCTGGGTCTCTGGGGCCAACGTCCTGACTTTC. This chain uses TRBV7-7 with TRBJ2-6; no definite D call. CDR1 is SSHAT, CDR2 FNYEAQ, per germline (reference sequence). The CDR3 contains 18 residues.

The chain uses TRBV20-1 and TRBJ2-3; TRBD1 matches 7 bases. The CDR3 loop spans 16 amino acids. V dropped 1 base and J dropped 0; count of bases not matched to a gene: 7. Germline CDR1 and CDR2: DFQATT and SNEGSKA (reference sequence). The CDR3 DNA follows: TGCAGTGCTAGAGTAGGGACAGCGGTTAGCACAGATACGCAGTATTTT. Translation gives CSARVGTAVSTDTQYF.

This clonotype was detected ten times or more. The chain recombines TRBV9 with TRBJ2-7, with D possibly called TRBD1 or TRBD2 (5 bases each). Trimming pared 2 bases from V and 3 bases from J, leaving 12 bases between. The CDR3 loop spans 14 amino acids. Germline CDR1 SGDLS, CDR2 YYNGEE. CDR3 loop: CASSVTGAHYEQYF. CDR3 nucleotides: TGTGCCAGCAGCGTGACCGGGGCCCACTACGAGCAGTACTTC. Supplemented by reference TRBV9 and TRBJ2-7, the full variable domain reads DSGVTQTPKHLITATGQRVTLRCSPRSGDLSVYWYQQSLDQGLQFLIQYYNGEERAKGNILERFSAQQFPDLHSELNLSSLELGDSALYFCASSVTGAHYEQYFGPGTRLTVT.

The chain links TRBV7-4 to TRBJ2-1; D may match TRBD1 or TRBD2 (5 bases each). The CDR3 spans 13 residues. Germline lookup yields CDR1 SGHVT and CDR2 SQSDAQ. Deletions cut 1 base from V and 6 bases from J, with 7 bases between. Here the CDR3 DNA reads TGTGCCAGCAGCTTAGGGGGGTTCAATGAGCAGTTCTTC. Encoded protein: CASSLGGFNEQFF.